The 21 T cell receptor beta chains below come from one sample, sequenced in a study of CXCR3-negative and CXCR3-positive naive CD8 T cells. Study-level results: The study found more hydrophobic TRB CDR3s in CXCR3-positive naive cells than in CXCR3-negative naive cells.

5' RACE with UMI labels generated the TRB cDNA libraries. With the 5' RACE reads reprocessed, TCRdb shows one record per CDR3 protein and no DNA. The sample's table shows about 63,000 distinct CDR3 sequences. Their cognate antigens are unknown. The sequenced sample consisted of naive CXCR3+ CD8+ T cells from blood. As for subset: CD45RO-CCR7+CD27+CD95- naive CD8+ T cells expressing CXCR3 (TNR3+). Receptors originate from a human donor in good health. Some clones in this sample may be carry-over from other donors' samples.

CDR3: CSGGTGTALGNEQYF. The gene calls are TRBV29-1 and TRBJ2-7; without DNA, the TCRdb call of TRBD1 cannot be checked. CDR3 length: 15 residues. The germline V gene has CDR1 SQVTM and CDR2 ANQGSEA.

The chain has TRBV4-3 and TRBJ1-1. CDR3 length: 14 amino acids. Looked up from germline, CDR1 is LGHNA and CDR2 is YSLEER. The CDR3 sequence is CASSQDHGAGLSFF.

The chain is built from TRBV14 and TRBJ2-7. The CDR3 runs to 15 residues. The V gene's germline CDR1 is SGHDN and CDR2 FVKESK. The CDR3 sequence: CASSQASDRSYEQYF.

The V and J genes are TRBV29-1 and TRBJ2-7; TCRdb calls TRBD1, which cannot be checked without DNA. CDR3 size: 13 residues. CDR1 is SQVTM, CDR2 ANQGSEA, per germline. CDR3 residues: CSVAGGPSYEQYF.

The chain uses TRBV5-1 and TRBJ1-1. The germline CDR1 and CDR2 sequences are SGHRS and YFSETQ. The CDR3 is made up of 14 amino acids. CDR3 region: CASSQDFLNTEAFF. Supplemented by reference TRBV5-1 and TRBJ1-1, the full variable domain reads KAGVTQTPRYLIKTRGQQVTLSCSPISGHRSVSWYQQTPGQGLQFLFEYFSETQRNKGNFPGRFSGRQFSNSRSEMNVSTLELGDSALYLCASSQDFLNTEAFFGQGTRLTVV.

The V and J genes are TRBV12-3 or TRBV12-4 and TRBJ1-1; TCRdb returns TRBD1, unconfirmable since there is no DNA. The CDR3 contains 14 residues. CDR3 sequence reads: CASSHSGTPTEAFF.

The J gene is TRBJ2-7, the V gene TRBV20-1. This CDR3 is 14 amino acids long. The germline gives CDR1 DFQATT, CDR2 SNEGSKA (reference sequence). CDR3 protein: CSAPKSGFSYEQYF.

This chain connects TRBV29-1 to TRBJ1-2. Germline values: CDR1 SQVTM, CDR2 ANQGSEA. The CDR3 runs to 13 residues. CDR3 amino acids: CSVGSPLDYGYTF.

This chain connects TRBV20-1 to TRBJ2-7; no DNA is available, so the TRBD1 call from TCRdb remains unchecked. The V gene's germline CDR1 is DFQATT and CDR2 SNEGSKA (reference sequence). The CDR3 is 13 residues long. The CDR3 sequence: CSAREGGTYEQYF.

The chain links TRBV4-1 to TRBJ2-7; the D call of TRBD1 rests on TCRdb alone, since no DNA is present to check it. The CDR3 sequence is 14 residues long. The germline gives CDR1 MGHRA, CDR2 YSYEKL. The CDR3 loop reads CASSQGPGADEQYF.

CDR3 protein: CASSTTNTEAFF. This rearrangement joins TRBV7-9 to TRBJ1-1. Germline V lookup: CDR1 SEHNR, CDR2 FQNEAQ (reference sequence). The CDR3 is 12 amino acids.

CDR3 sequence reads: CASSLELGQGLNEQFF. V usage is TRBV7-8 and J usage is TRBJ2-1; TCRdb's D call of TRBD1 is untestable without DNA. This CDR3 is 16 amino acids long. Germline assignment: CDR1 SGHVS and CDR2 FQNEAQ.

The chain is built from TRBV29-1 and TRBJ2-2. Germline CDR1 SQVTM, CDR2 ANQGSEA. The CDR3 runs to 11 residues. The CDR3 loop is CSVDTTGELFF.

CDR3 sequence: CSVDSESPYGYTF. The rearrangement joins TRBV29-1 to TRBJ1-2. This CDR3 spans 13 amino acids. Germline lookup yields CDR1 SQVTM and CDR2 ANQGSEA.

The V gene is TRBV20-1, the J gene TRBJ2-7. Germline lookup yields CDR1 DFQATT and CDR2 SNEGSKA (reference sequence). The CDR3 loop spans 13 amino acids. This CDR3 reads CSARARLSYEQYF.

The chain carries TRBV4-1 and TRBJ1-2; lacking DNA, the TRBD1 call made by TCRdb goes unchecked. Per germline, CDR1 MGHRA and CDR2 YSYEKL. The CDR3 loop spans 14 amino acids. This CDR3 reads CASSQEAGSYGYTF.

This chain joins TRBV29-1 and TRBJ2-1. In germline, CDR1 is SQVTM, CDR2 ANQGSEA. The CDR3 is 14 residues long. CDR3 loop: CSVSEGGSYNEQFF.

V gene TRBV12-3 or TRBV12-4 combines with J gene TRBJ1-2; TCRdb returns TRBD1, unconfirmable since there is no DNA. The CDR3 is 14 amino acids. CDR3 amino acids: CASSLGPSPHGYTF.

This chain links TRBV18 with TRBJ2-7; TCRdb's D gene call, TRBD1, goes unchecked for lack of DNA. Germline V gene lookup returns CDR1 KGHSH and CDR2 LQKENI. This CDR3 region has 15 residues. CDR3 loop: CASSPGRGEKYEQYF.

V gene TRBV15 combines with J gene TRBJ2-3; TCRdb names TRBD1, which stays unverified in the absence of DNA. The germline CDR1 and CDR2 sequences are LNHNV and YYDKDF (reference sequence). The CDR3 spans 16 residues. The CDR3 reads CATRELNWGRTDTQYF.

J is TRBJ1-4 and V is TRBV29-1; the TCRdb call, TRBD1, lacks DNA for checking. This CDR3 spans 14 amino acids. Per the germline V gene, CDR1 is SQVTM and CDR2 is ANQGSEA. The CDR3: CSVERTGMGEKLFF.